These 17 T cell receptor beta chains were sequenced from one sample in a study of neoadjuvant anti-PD-1 for oral cavity cancer. Time point defined: after neoadjuvant nivolumab, at surgical resection. Here immunoSEQ multiplex PCR was the method, and the copy in TCRdb shows in-frame clones only, minus some. The data hold tens of thousands of clones, with less than 90% observed a single time. The source was PBMCs, collected after nivolumab (anti-PD-1) treatment. Receptor source: a person between 40 and 85 years old with oral cavity squamous cell carcinoma.

The chain joins TRBV11-2 to TRBJ2-7; D possibly uses TRBD1 or TRBD2 (5 bases each). With 5 bases removed from V and 3 bases from J, the gap between germline ends came to 20 bases. Germline loops: CDR1 SGHAT, CDR2 FQNNGV. This CDR3 spans 16 amino acids. CDR3 residues: CASSPGGGYPLYEQYF. CDR3 DNA sequence: TGTGCCAGCAGCCCTGGGGGTGGCTACCCCCTCTACGAGCAGTACTTC.

This sequence joins TRBV30 and TRBJ2-7; tentatively, D is TRBD1 (6 bases). The CDR3 extends over 13 amino acids. Germline assignment: CDR1 GTSNPN and CDR2 SVGIG (reference sequence). Deletions cut 4 bases from V and 2 bases from J, with 12 bases between. Written as DNA, the CDR3 is TGTGCCTGGACTAAGGGACAAGCCTACGAGCAGTACTTC. Translating it yields CAWTKGQAYEQYF.

The rearrangement joins TRBV4-1 to TRBJ2-2; D is undetermined. This CDR3 has 15 residues. Trimming cost V 4 bases and J 3 bases, with 12 bases left between them. Germline loops: CDR1 MGHRA, CDR2 YSYEKL. As DNA, the CDR3 is TGCGCCAGCAGCCTACCTGGCGCCTACACCGGGGAGCTGTTTTTT. Amino acid sequence: CASSLPGAYTGELFF.

This sequence joins TRBV5-1 and TRBJ2-1; no clear D gene. This CDR3 contains 14 residues. Trimming removed 5 bases from V and 2 bases from J, with 11 bases in between. CDR1 SGHRS and CDR2 YFSETQ come from the germline V gene. CDR3 sequence reads: CASRLGHPYNEQFF. As DNA, the CDR3 is TGCGCCAGCAGGCTGGGCCACCCCTACAATGAGCAGTTCTTC.

The chain is built from TRBV6-6 and TRBJ1-3; TRBD1 aligns across 9 bases. Unmatched junction bases numbered 6, after V lost 6 bases and J lost 3 bases. CDR3 length: 15 residues. Per the germline V gene, CDR1 is MNHNY and CDR2 is SVGAGI (reference sequence). The CDR3 here is CASSPDRGYGNTIYF. The CDR3 DNA reads TGTGCCAGCAGCCCAGACAGGGGGTATGGAAACACCATATATTTT.

V and J are TRBV28 and TRBJ1-2; 9 bases are a match to TRBD1. This CDR3 comprises 15 residues. CDR1 is MDHEN, CDR2 SYDVKM, per germline. The J segment lost 3 bases and the V segment lost 8 bases, leaving 10 bases of the junction unmatched. The CDR3 DNA reads TGTGCCAGCGGCTATGCGACAGGGGGTGACTATGGCTACACCTTC. It is translated as CASGYATGGDYGYTF.

J is TRBJ2-7 and V is TRBV27, with D perhaps TRBD2 (5 bases). CDR1 is MNHEY and CDR2 is SMNVEV in the germline V gene (reference sequence). The V end lost 5 bases, the J end lost 4 bases, and 9 bases lay between the germline ends. The CDR3 has 12 residues. The CDR3 spells CASSQTGYEQYF. For the CDR3, the DNA is TGTGCCAGCAGTCAGACGGGATACGAGCAGTACTTC.

The chain uses TRBV7-2 and TRBJ1-1; no firm D call. CDR3 length equals 13 residues. The V gene lost 5 bases and the J gene lost 1 base, with 8 bases spanning the gap. Per the germline V gene, CDR1 is SGHTA and CDR2 is FQGNSA. The CDR3 DNA reads TGTGCCAGCAGCCCTCGTCAGAACACTGAAGCTTTCTTT. It codes for CASSPRQNTEAFF.

This clone has just one count. The CDR3 region is CASSEAAGSSSGNTIYF. The CDR3 bases are TGTGCCAGCAGTGAAGCCGCTGGCAGCTCCTCTGGAAACACCATATATTTT. The chain recombines TRBV6-1 with TRBJ1-3; D uncertain. From germline, CDR1 is MNHNS and CDR2 SASEGT. The CDR3 loop spans 17 amino acids. Trimming took 0 bases from V and 0 from J, leaving 12 bases between them.

The count of this clone is one. The rearrangement links TRBV6-5 to TRBJ1-2, with a tentative D call TRBD1 (6 bases). The V and J ends lost 4 bases and 5 bases respectively, with 14 bases between them. This CDR3 region has 14 residues. Germline CDR1 and CDR2: MNHEY and SVGAGI. The CDR3 sequence: CASSFTGARYGYTF. The DNA of the CDR3 is TGTGCCAGCAGTTTCACGGGGGCGAGATATGGCTACACCTTC.

This chain connects TRBV5-1 to TRBJ2-7; no reliable D call. CDR1 and CDR2 from the germline V gene are SGHRS and YFSETQ. Trimming left V 6 bases short and J 2 bases short, with 18 bases between. The CDR3 has 15 residues. CDR3 nucleotide sequence: TGCGCCAGCACCCCCGGACCAGGCGAAACCTACGAGCAGTACTTC. Its protein is CASTPGPGETYEQYF.

This clone was observed once. The V call is TRBV29-1, the J call TRBJ2-3; D is undetermined. From germline, CDR1 is SQVTM and CDR2 ANQGSEA. V was cut by 4 bases and J by 2 bases, with 13 bases left in between. CDR3 length equals 14 residues. CDR3: CSVGPHTDTDTQYF. The CDR3 DNA sequence: TGCAGCGTTGGACCTCACACAGACACAGATACGCAGTATTTT.

This chain uses TRBV6-5 with TRBJ2-3, with 11 bases that match TRBD1. The CDR3 spans 15 residues. V shed 6 bases and J 4 bases; nucleotides not matched to a gene: 6. Germline V gene data show CDR1 as MNHEY and CDR2 as SVGAGI. CDR3 region: CASRDPGQGADTQYF. The CDR3, as DNA: TGTGCCAGCAGGGATCCGGGACAGGGGGCAGATACGCAGTATTTT.

The J gene is TRBJ1-2, the V gene TRBV2; a weak D match, TRBD1 (5 bases). CDR1 and CDR2 (germline): SNHLY, FYNNEI. The CDR3 has 13 residues. The V gene lost 7 bases and the J gene lost 4 bases, with 13 bases spanning the gap. In DNA, the CDR3 is TGTGCCAGCACCCCCCAGGGTTTCTATGGCTACACCTTC. It codes for CASTPQGFYGYTF.

This clone was seen once. The chain links TRBV7-2 to TRBJ2-7; no clear D. Between the trimmed V and J ends, which lost 6 bases and 1 base, there was a span of 7 bases. Germline CDR1 is SGHTA and CDR2 is FQGNSA. The CDR3 length is 12 residues. This CDR3 reads CASSLFSYEQYF. DNA of the CDR3: TGTGCCAGCAGTCTTTTTTCCTACGAGCAGTACTTC.

The count of this clone is one. The chain links TRBV9 to TRBJ2-7; 9 bases are shared with TRBD1. J was trimmed by 1 base and V by 4 bases; bases with no gene match: 9. This CDR3 is built from 16 residues. Germline CDR1 is SGDLS and CDR2 is YYNGEE. The CDR3: CASSTQQGAASYEQYF. Here the CDR3 DNA reads TGTGCCAGCAGCACACAACAGGGGGCGGCTTCCTACGAGCAGTACTTC.

J is TRBJ2-5 and V is TRBV5-1, with D tentatively TRBD1 (5 bases). The CDR3 has 16 residues. With 1 base removed from V and 4 bases from J, the gap between germline ends came to 17 bases. Looked up from germline, CDR1 is SGHRS and CDR2 is YFSETQ. The DNA for the CDR3 is TGCGCCAGCAGCTTGACGATACAGGCCCAGGGAGAGACCCAGTACTTC. The encoded protein is CASSLTIQAQGETQYF.